This T cell receptor beta chain was sequenced for a study of shared T cell receptors in the human thymus. Measured with immunoSEQ multiplex PCR; TCRdb has only the in-frame clones, and not every one. Found here are approximately 760,000 clones, 80% to 90% of them singletons; the top ten hold under 0.012%. This CDR3 contains 17 residues. CDR1 is SGHTA and CDR2 is FQGNSA in the germline V gene. The J segment lost 2 bases and the V segment lost 5 bases, leaving 11 bases of the junction unmatched. In addition, the sample was reused for a study of human thymus T cells. That paper notes: It was from resections taken during corrective heart surgery that the thymus tissue came. What appeared biased in thymic and blood repertoires was the usage of V and J genes. Related research examined unrelated individuals and reported that their thymic repertoires overlapped highly.

The sequence was obtained from a girl in the first two years of life with a congenital heart defect. The sample taken for sequencing was thymocytes. The genes are TRBV7-2 and TRBJ1-1; 10 nucleotides align to TRBD1. The CDR3: CASSNDRGPGFNTEAFF. The CDR3 DNA is TGTGCCAGCAGCAACGACAGGGGGCCCGGATTCAACACTGAAGCTTTCTTT.